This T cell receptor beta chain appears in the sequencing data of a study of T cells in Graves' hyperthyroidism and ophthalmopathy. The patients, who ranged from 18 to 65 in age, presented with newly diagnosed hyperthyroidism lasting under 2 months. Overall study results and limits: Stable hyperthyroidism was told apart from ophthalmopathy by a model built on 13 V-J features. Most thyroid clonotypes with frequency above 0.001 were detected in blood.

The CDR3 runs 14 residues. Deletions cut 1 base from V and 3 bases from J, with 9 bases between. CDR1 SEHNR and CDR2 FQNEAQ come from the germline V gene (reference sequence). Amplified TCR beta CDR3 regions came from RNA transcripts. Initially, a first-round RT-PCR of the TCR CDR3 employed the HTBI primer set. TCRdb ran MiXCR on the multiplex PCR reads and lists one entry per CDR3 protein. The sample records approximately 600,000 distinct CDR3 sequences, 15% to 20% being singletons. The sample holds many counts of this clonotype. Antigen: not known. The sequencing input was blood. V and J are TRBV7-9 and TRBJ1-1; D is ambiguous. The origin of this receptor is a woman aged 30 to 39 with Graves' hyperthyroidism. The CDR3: CASSLVSRDTEAFF. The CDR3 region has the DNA TGTGCCAGCAGCTTAGTAAGTCGGGACACTGAAGCTTTCTTT. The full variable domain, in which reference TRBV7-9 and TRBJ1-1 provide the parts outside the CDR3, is DTGVSQNPRHKITKRGQNVTFRCDPISEHNRLYWYRQTLGQGPEFLTYFQNEAQLEKSRLLSDRFSAERPKGSFSTLEIQRTEQGDSAMYLCASSLVSRDTEAFFGQGTRLTVV.